Listed below are T cell receptor beta chains from one sample, sequenced in a study of technical replicates of blood from several donors. Profiled with immunoSEQ multiplex PCR; TCRdb holds only in-frame clones, not every one. The sample records around 89,000 clones, over 85% being singletons. Sample: T cells isolated from PBMCs. The origin of the receptors is a human donor in good health. Both conserved end residues are part of each CDR3. Fields, in order: D gene, J gene, V gene, clone size, CDR3 protein, CDR3 DNA. The D gene is left open where the match is weak. Expanded clones get a size class; other rows say once, few or many, or leave the size out.

d_call: NA
j_call: TRBJ2-3
v_call: TRBV19
clone_size: NA
cdr3_aa: CASSHSSTDTQYF
cdr3_nt: TGTGCCAGTAGCCACAGCAGCACAGATACGCAGTATTTT

d_call: TRBD1
j_call: TRBJ2-1
v_call: TRBV6-1
clone_size: once
cdr3_aa: CASSEDRTAANEQFF
cdr3_nt: TGTGCCAGCAGTGAGGACAGGACAGCAGCTAATGAGCAGTTCTTC

d_call: NA
j_call: TRBJ2-1
v_call: TRBV15
clone_size: NA
cdr3_aa: CATSREGQTPYNEQFF
cdr3_nt: TGTGCCACCAGCAGAGAAGGACAGACCCCCTACAATGAGCAGTTCTTC

d_call: TRBD1
j_call: TRBJ2-7
v_call: TRBV6-6
clone_size: NA
cdr3_aa: CASRDGTGGRYEQYF
cdr3_nt: TGTGCCAGCAGGGATGGGACAGGGGGCAGGTACGAGCAGTACTTC

d_call: TRBD2
j_call: TRBJ2-7
v_call: TRBV10-3
clone_size: NA
cdr3_aa: CAISESVLAAVEQYF
cdr3_nt: TGTGCCATCAGTGAGTCCGTCCTAGCGGCCGTCGAGCAGTACTTC

d_call: NA
j_call: TRBJ1-5
v_call: TRBV18
clone_size: NA
cdr3_aa: CASSPKDGGGKPQHF
cdr3_nt: TGTGCCAGCTCACCTAAGGACGGGGGAGGGAAGCCCCAGCATTTT

d_call: TRBD1
j_call: TRBJ1-2
v_call: TRBV9
clone_size: NA
cdr3_aa: CASSVGTGGGYGYTF
cdr3_nt: TGTGCCAGCAGCGTAGGGACAGGGGGCGGCTATGGCTACACCTTC

d_call: NA
j_call: TRBJ1-1
v_call: TRBV6-5
clone_size: NA
cdr3_aa: CASSTWTSQNTEAFF
cdr3_nt: TGTGCCAGCAGCACATGGACATCCCAAAACACTGAAGCTTTCTTT

d_call: NA
j_call: TRBJ1-1
v_call: TRBV18
clone_size: few
cdr3_aa: CASSGALTEAFF
cdr3_nt: TGTGCCAGCTCGGGAGCCCTAACTGAAGCTTTCTTT

d_call: TRBD1
j_call: TRBJ1-1
v_call: TRBV7-3
clone_size: NA
cdr3_aa: CASSRSGGQHTTEAFF
cdr3_nt: TGTGCCAGCAGCCGCTCCGGGGGACAGCACACCACTGAAGCTTTCTTT

d_call: TRBD2
j_call: TRBJ2-1
v_call: TRBV5-4
clone_size: NA
cdr3_aa: CASSSGLALYNEQFF
cdr3_nt: TGTGCCAGCAGCTCGGGACTAGCGCTATACAATGAGCAGTTCTTC

d_call: TRBD2
j_call: TRBJ2-5
v_call: TRBV6-6
clone_size: once
cdr3_aa: CASSPSGGPISETQYF
cdr3_nt: TGTGCCAGCAGCCCCAGCGGGGGGCCCATAAGTGAGACCCAGTACTTC

d_call: NA
j_call: TRBJ1-1
v_call: TRBV5-1
clone_size: NA
cdr3_aa: CASSLGGWGNTEAFF
cdr3_nt: TGCGCCAGCAGCTTGGGGGGCTGGGGGAACACTGAAGCTTTCTTT

d_call: TRBD1
j_call: TRBJ1-2
v_call: TRBV30
clone_size: NA
cdr3_aa: CAWREQGAYGYTF
cdr3_nt: TGTGCCTGGAGGGAACAGGGGGCCTATGGCTACACCTTC

d_call: NA
j_call: TRBJ2-7
v_call: TRBV5-8
clone_size: NA
cdr3_aa: CASSTQGYPREQYF
cdr3_nt: TGTGCCAGCAGCACTCAGGGTTACCCCAGGGAGCAGTACTTC